This T cell receptor beta chain derives from a study of shared clonotypes between healthy human individuals. Each subset's genomic DNA was shared equally among a number of immunoSEQ plates. TCRdb's table, derived via immunoSEQ multiplex PCR, lists solely in-frame clones and lacks some. The table has 490,000 or so clones, around 80% seen once. Germline lookup yields CDR1 LNHNV and CDR2 YYDKDF (reference sequence). The CDR3 loop spans 13 amino acids. V gave up 0 bases and J gave up 6 bases, with 7 bases separating them. None of the donors, who were healthy HIV-negative adults, had recently had acute infections or vaccinations.

The material sequenced was PBMCs. The chain has TRBV15 and TRBJ2-3; perhaps D is TRBD1 or TRBD2 (5 bases each). This TCR came from a middle-aged woman in good health. Some clones in this sample may be carry-over from other donors' samples. The CDR3 bases are TGTGCCACCAGCAGAGACGGGGCGGATACGCAGTATTTT. Translation: CATSRDGADTQYF.